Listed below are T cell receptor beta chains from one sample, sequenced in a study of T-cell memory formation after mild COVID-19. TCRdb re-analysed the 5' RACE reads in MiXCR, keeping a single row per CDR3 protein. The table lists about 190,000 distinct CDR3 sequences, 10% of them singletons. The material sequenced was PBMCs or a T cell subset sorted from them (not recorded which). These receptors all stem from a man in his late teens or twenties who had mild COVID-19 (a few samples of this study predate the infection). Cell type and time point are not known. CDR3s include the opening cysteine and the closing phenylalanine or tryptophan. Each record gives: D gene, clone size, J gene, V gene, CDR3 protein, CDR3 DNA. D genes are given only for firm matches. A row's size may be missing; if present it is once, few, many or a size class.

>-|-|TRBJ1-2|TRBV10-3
CAISENPNYGYTF
TGTGCCATCAGTGAAAACCCTAACTATGGCTACACCTTC
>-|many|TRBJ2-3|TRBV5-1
CASSLVAGAEDTQYF
TGCGCCAGCAGCTTGGTTGCGGGGGCGGAGGATACGCAGTATTTT
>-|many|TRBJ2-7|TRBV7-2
CASSLPGQPYEQYF
TGTGCCAGCAGCTTACCCGGACAGCCCTACGAGCAGTACTTC
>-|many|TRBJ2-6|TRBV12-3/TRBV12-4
CASSFPGANVLTF
TGTGCCAGCAGTTTTCCCGGGGCCAACGTCCTGACTTTC
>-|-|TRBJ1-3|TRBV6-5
CASSYSQLRPNGNTIYF
TGTGCCAGCAGTTACTCTCAATTAAGGCCCAACGGAAACACCATATATTTT
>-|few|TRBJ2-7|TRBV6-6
CASAVPNSYEQYF
TGTGCCAGCGCGGTTCCCAACTCCTACGAGCAGTACTTC
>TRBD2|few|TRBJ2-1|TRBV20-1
CSENGGEGSNEQFF
TGCAGTGAGAATGGGGGGGAGGGAAGCAATGAGCAGTTCTTC
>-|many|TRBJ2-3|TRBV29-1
CSVDLRGTVDTQYF
TGCAGCGTTGATCTTCGTGGGACCGTAGATACGCAGTATTTT
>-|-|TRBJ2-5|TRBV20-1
CSAKGQSVKTQYF
TGCAGTGCTAAGGGGCAATCGGTAAAGACCCAGTACTTC
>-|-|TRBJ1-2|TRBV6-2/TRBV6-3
CASSRADYGYTF
TGTGCCAGCTCCAGGGCGGACTATGGCTACACCTTC
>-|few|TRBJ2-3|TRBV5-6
CASSLSGPGFTDTQYF
TGTGCCAGCAGCTTGTCTGGTCCGGGGTTCACAGATACGCAGTATTTT
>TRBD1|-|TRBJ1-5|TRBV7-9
CASSPQGGGSNQPQHF
TGTGCCAGCAGCCCTCAGGGGGGTGGAAGCAATCAGCCCCAGCATTTT
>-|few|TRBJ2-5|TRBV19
CASSIWVGEETQYF
TGTGCCAGTAGTATATGGGTTGGGGAAGAGACCCAGTACTTC
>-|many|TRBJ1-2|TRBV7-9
CASNLNYDRTGYTF
TGTGCCAGCAACCTGAACTATGACAGAACTGGCTACACCTTC
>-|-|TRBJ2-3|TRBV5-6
CASSLTDGNRVDTQYF
TGTGCCAGCAGCTTGACGGACGGGAACCGAGTAGATACGCAGTATTTT
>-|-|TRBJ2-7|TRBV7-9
CASSRHDAYEQYF
TGTGCCAGCAGCCGACATGATGCGTACGAGCAGTACTTC
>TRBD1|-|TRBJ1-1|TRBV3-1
CASSGGQMNTEAFF
TGTGCCAGCAGCGGGGGACAGATGAACACTGAAGCTTTCTTT
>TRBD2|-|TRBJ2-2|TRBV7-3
CASSLLAVNTGELFF
TGTGCCAGCAGCCTACTAGCGGTCAACACCGGGGAGCTGTTTTTT
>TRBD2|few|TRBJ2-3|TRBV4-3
CASSPSAGAGDTQYF
TGCGCCAGCAGCCCGTCAGCGGGGGCGGGTGATACGCAGTATTTT
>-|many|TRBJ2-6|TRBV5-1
CASSFGISGANVLTF
TGCGCCAGCAGCTTTGGAATCTCTGGGGCCAACGTCCTGACTTTC
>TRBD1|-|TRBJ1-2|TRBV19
CASSQGQGRYTF
TGTGCCAGTAGCCAAGGACAGGGGCGCTACACCTTC
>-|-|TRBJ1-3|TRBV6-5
CASSYSRPLSGNTIYF
TGTGCCAGCAGTTACTCTCGACCCCTCTCTGGAAACACCATATATTTT
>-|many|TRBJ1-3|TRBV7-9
CASSFDGNTIYF
TGTGCCAGCAGCTTCGATGGGAACACCATATATTTT
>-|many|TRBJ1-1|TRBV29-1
CSVVRLLGGTEAFF
TGCAGCGTAGTCAGACTGCTCGGGGGGACTGAAGCTTTCTTT
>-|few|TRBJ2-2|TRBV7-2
CASSLVGSDTGELFF
TGTGCCAGCAGCTTGGTTGGGTCGGACACCGGGGAGCTGTTTTTT
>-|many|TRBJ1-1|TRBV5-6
CASSLRGSDTEAFF
TGTGCCAGCAGCTTGCGGGGATCGGACACTGAAGCTTTCTTT
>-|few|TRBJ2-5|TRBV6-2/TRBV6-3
CASSSVQPGAETQYF
TGTGCCAGCAGTTCGGTCCAGCCAGGGGCGGAGACCCAGTACTTC
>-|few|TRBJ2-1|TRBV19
CASSIGGHFNEQFF
TGTGCCAGTAGTATAGGGGGACACTTCAATGAGCAGTTCTTC
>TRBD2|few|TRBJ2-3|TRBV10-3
CAIRRLAGGSTDTQYF
TGTGCCATCAGGAGACTAGCGGGGGGGAGCACAGATACGCAGTATTTT
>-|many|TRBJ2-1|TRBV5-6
CASSLRPGAYNEQFF
TGTGCCAGCAGCTTGCGTCCAGGAGCCTACAATGAGCAGTTCTTC
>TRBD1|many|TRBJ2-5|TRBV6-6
CASSYGDRGPGETQYF
TGTGCCAGCAGTTACGGGGACAGGGGCCCTGGGGAGACCCAGTACTTC
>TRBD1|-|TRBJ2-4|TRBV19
CASRRGGQGDKNIQYF
TGTGCCAGTAGACGCGGGGGACAGGGTGACAAAAACATTCAGTACTTC
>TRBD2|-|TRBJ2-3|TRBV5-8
CASTLGRTDTQYF
TGTGCCAGCACCCTCGGGAGGACAGATACGCAGTATTTT
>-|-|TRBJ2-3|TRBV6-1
CATRSDTLNFDTQYF
TGTGCCACCCGGAGCGACACGCTTAACTTTGATACGCAGTATTTT
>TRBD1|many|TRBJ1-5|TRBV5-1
CASRPGQGERKQPQHF
TGCGCCAGCAGACCGGGACAGGGAGAAAGGAAACAGCCCCAGCATTTT
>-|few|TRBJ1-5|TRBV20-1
CSAREHSNQPQHF
TGCAGTGCTAGAGAACATAGCAATCAGCCCCAGCATTTT
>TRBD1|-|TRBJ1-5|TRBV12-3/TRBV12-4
CASRETGLNQPQHF
TGTGCCAGCAGGGAGACAGGGTTAAATCAGCCCCAGCATTTT
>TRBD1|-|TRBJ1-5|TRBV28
CASRTGQGFQQPQHF
TGTGCCAGCAGGACGGGACAGGGGTTTCAGCAGCCCCAGCATTTT
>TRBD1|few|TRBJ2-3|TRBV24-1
CATSDRTGGVDTQYF
TGTGCCACCAGTGATCGGACAGGTGGAGTCGATACGCAGTATTTT
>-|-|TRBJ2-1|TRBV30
CAWRAGQNNEQFF
TGTGCCTGGAGGGCTGGACAGAACAATGAGCAGTTCTTC
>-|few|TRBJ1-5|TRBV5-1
CATPVRPQHF
TGCGCCACCCCGGTTCGGCCCCAGCATTTT
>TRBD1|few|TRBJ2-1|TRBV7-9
CASSLQGILYNEQFF
TGTGCCAGCAGCCTACAGGGGATTCTCTACAATGAGCAGTTCTTC
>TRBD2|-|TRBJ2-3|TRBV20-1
CSARDRRGEDTQYF
TGCAGTGCTAGAGATCGGCGGGGGGAGGATACGCAGTATTTT
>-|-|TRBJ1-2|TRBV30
CAWSVPGRPNYGYTF
TGTGCCTGGAGTGTGCCAGGGCGGCCTAACTATGGCTACACCTTC
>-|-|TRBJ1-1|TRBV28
CASSSPQGSRNTEAFF
TGTGCCAGCAGTTCCCCCCAGGGATCTCGGAACACTGAAGCTTTCTTT
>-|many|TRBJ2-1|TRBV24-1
CATSDERLSSYNEQFF
TGTGCCACCAGTGATGAGCGGTTGAGCTCCTACAATGAGCAGTTCTTC
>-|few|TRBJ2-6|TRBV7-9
CASSRPGLAPGANVLTF
TGTGCCAGCAGCCGCCCAGGGCTGGCTCCTGGGGCCAACGTCCTGACTTTC
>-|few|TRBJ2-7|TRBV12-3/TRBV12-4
CASTPDGWAYEQYF
TGTGCCAGCACCCCGGACGGATGGGCCTACGAGCAGTACTTC
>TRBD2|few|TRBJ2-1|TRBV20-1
CSARDRRGGPYNEQFF
TGCAGTGCTAGAGATCGGCGCGGGGGACCCTACAATGAGCAGTTCTTC
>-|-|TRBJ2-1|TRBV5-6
CASSLAWAYNEQFF
TGTGCCAGCAGCTTGGCCTGGGCCTACAATGAGCAGTTCTTC
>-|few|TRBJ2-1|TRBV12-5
CASEIRDNNNEQFF
TGTGCTAGTGAAATCCGGGACAATAACAATGAGCAGTTCTTC
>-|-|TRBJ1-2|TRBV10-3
CAISPRDRINYGYTF
TGTGCCATCAGCCCTCGAGACAGGATTAACTATGGCTACACCTTC
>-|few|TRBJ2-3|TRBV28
CASSLGGANTQYF
TGTGCCAGCAGTTTAGGGGGAGCAAATACGCAGTATTTT
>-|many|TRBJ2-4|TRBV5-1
CASSLAGGVNIQYF
TGCGCCAGCAGCTTGGCGGGGGGCGTGAACATTCAGTACTTC
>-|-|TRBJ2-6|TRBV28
CASRQPSGANVLTF
TGTGCCAGCAGACAGCCCTCTGGGGCCAACGTCCTGACTTTC